One and the same sample provided the 32 T cell receptor beta chains below, sequenced in a study of OX40 agonist ivuxolimab in advanced cancers. The assay was immunoSEQ multiplex PCR, and TCRdb's table has in-frame clones only and misses some. This table holds 75,000 to 80,000 clones, over 70% found once. The material sequenced was CD4+ or CD8+ T cells sorted from blood, taken in a trial of the OX40 agonist ivuxolimab. The receptor set was obtained from an adult with an advanced solid tumor such as melanoma, head and neck, liver or kidney cancer.

V usage is TRBV5-1 and J usage is TRBJ2-1, with D hard to call. Germline V lookup: CDR1 SGHRS, CDR2 YFSETQ. V lost 1 base and J 3 bases, leaving 11 bases between the germline ends. The CDR3 contains 15 residues. CDR3: CASSLMPESYNEQFF. The CDR3 bases are TGCGCCAGCAGCTTGATGCCGGAGAGCTACAATGAGCAGTTCTTC.

The V and J genes are TRBV5-1 and TRBJ2-3; 9 bases fit TRBD2. The V segment lost 3 bases and the J segment 10 bases; nucleotides outside the gene matches: 12. Germline V gene sequence: CDR1 SGHRS, CDR2 YFSETQ. CDR3 length: 15 residues. Written as DNA, the CDR3 is TGCGCCAGCAGCTCGGGACTAGCCCTTTGGTGGGCGCAGTATTTT. It yields the protein CASSSGLALWWAQYF.

V usage is TRBV18 and J usage is TRBJ1-2, with 9 bases fitting TRBD1. Germline lookup yields CDR1 KGHSH and CDR2 LQKENI. The CDR3 covers 15 residues. V lost 1 base to trimming and J lost 8 bases; unmatched junction nucleotides: 8. CDR3 DNA: TGTGCCAGCTCACCACTCGCGACAGGGGGTGACGGCTACACCTTC. The encoded protein is CASSPLATGGDGYTF.

This clone was counted once. The rearrangement uses TRBV7-2 and TRBJ2-4; 11 bases line up with TRBD1. CDR3 size: 15 residues. J lost 5 bases, V lost 1 base, and 1 base had no gene match. Germline V gene lookup returns CDR1 SGHTA and CDR2 FQGNSA. The CDR3 here is CASSLGTGGENIQYF. The CDR3 region has the DNA TGTGCCAGCAGCTTAGGGACAGGGGGCGAAAACATTCAGTACTTC.

In this sample, this clone turned up once. The chain uses TRBV25-1 and TRBJ1-1, with D maybe TRBD1 (5 bases). The V gene's germline CDR1 is MGHDK and CDR2 SYGVNS. V dropped 8 bases and J dropped 0 bases, with 13 bases sitting between them. The CDR3 runs 14 residues. The CDR3 nucleotides are TGTGCCAGCTCCAGACAGAGTATGAACACTGAAGCTTTCTTT. It specifies CASSRQSMNTEAFF.

The rearrangement links TRBV16 to TRBJ1-1; the D is unclear. Trimming took off 2 bases at V and 1 base at J, with 5 bases between the two ends. CDR3 length equals 13 residues. The V gene's germline CDR1 is KGHSY and CDR2 FQNENV. The chain's CDR3 is CASSQQENTEAFF. The CDR3, as DNA: TGTGCCAGCAGCCAACAGGAGAACACTGAAGCTTTCTTT.

With regard to this clone: Other DNA sequences of this sample code for an identical CDR3. The chain recombines TRBV6-5 with TRBJ2-1; 9 positions agree with TRBD1. The CDR3 sequence is 15 residues long. The germline V gene has CDR1 MNHEY and CDR2 SVGAGI. The trim removed 0 bases at V and 3 bases at J, leaving 0 bases unmatched. The CDR3 sequence: CASSYSGQGYNEQFF. DNA of the CDR3: TGTGCCAGCAGTTACTCGGGACAGGGCTACAATGAGCAGTTCTTC.

The chain couples TRBV19 to TRBJ2-5; 12 nucleotides agree with TRBD2. Germline CDR1 and CDR2: LNHDA and SQIVND (reference sequence). CDR3 size: 16 residues. J was trimmed by 2 bases and V by 5 bases; bases with no gene match: 6. The CDR3 nucleotides are TGTGCCAGTAGTCTAAGGACTAGCGGGGCACAAGAGACCCAGTACTTC. Translating gives CASSLRTSGAQETQYF.

V gene TRBV11-1 combines with J gene TRBJ1-3; D is uncertain. Germline CDR1 is SGHAT and CDR2 is FQDESV (reference sequence). Trimming took 1 base from V and 1 from J, leaving 11 bases between them. The CDR3 has 16 residues. The CDR3 here is CASSLGGGLSGNTIYF. Here the CDR3 DNA reads TGTGCCAGCAGCTTAGGAGGAGGCCTTTCTGGAAACACCATATATTTT.

The gene calls are TRBV28 and TRBJ1-1; TRBD1 aligns across 7 bases. The CDR3 totals 15 residues. The V segment lost 6 bases and the J segment 9 bases; nucleotides outside the gene matches: 16. Germline V gene lookup returns CDR1 MDHEN and CDR2 SYDVKM. Here the CDR3 reads CASRARDRVRWQAFF. The CDR3 DNA reads TGTGCCAGCAGGGCCCGAGACAGGGTAAGGTGGCAAGCTTTCTTT.

This chain joins TRBV10-3 and TRBJ2-7, with D perhaps matching TRBD1 or TRBD2 (5 bases each). Per the germline V gene, CDR1 is ENHRY and CDR2 is SYGVKD. With 2 bases removed from V and 4 bases from J, the gap between germline ends came to 6 bases. The CDR3 is 12 amino acids. Written as DNA, the CDR3 is TGTGCCATCAGTGAGGGGGGTTACGAGCAGTACTTC. Its translation: CAISEGGYEQYF.

In its sample, this clone was seen many times. The V call is TRBV6-1, the J call TRBJ1-1; no reliable D call. This CDR3 is 13 amino acids long. CDR1 is MNHNS, CDR2 SASEGT, per germline. V was trimmed by 4 bases and J by 3 bases, leaving 9 bases between them. The DNA of the CDR3 is TGTGCCAGCAGTGCGCCTCAATACACTGAAGCTTTCTTT. This codes for CASSAPQYTEAFF.

The chain recombines TRBV7-2 with TRBJ1-5; D not certain. The germline V and J ends were trimmed by 3 bases and 9 bases, with 12 bases remaining between them. The germline V gene encodes CDR1 SGHTA and CDR2 FQGNSA. The CDR3 has 13 amino acids. The CDR3 sequence is CASSFQLLGPQHF. Written as DNA, the CDR3 is TGTGCCAGCAGCTTCCAGCTCCTTGGGCCCCAGCATTTT.

The chain uses TRBV7-3 and TRBJ2-1, with 12 bases lining up with TRBD2. CDR3 length: 18 amino acids. V dropped 1 base and J dropped 8; count of bases not matched to a gene: 12. Germline CDR1 SGHTA, CDR2 FQGTGA. The CDR3 nucleotides are TGTGCCAGCAGCTTAAACCCCCTGACTAGCGGGAGCGGCCATGAGCAGTTCTTC. This translates into CASSLNPLTSGSGHEQFF.

The chain employs TRBV7-8 and TRBJ2-3; TRBD1 matches at 7 bases. Germline values: CDR1 SGHVS, CDR2 FQNEAQ. J lost 2 bases, V lost 5 bases, and 10 bases had no gene match. This CDR3 has 16 amino acids. As DNA, the CDR3 is TGTGCCAGCAGCGGACGACAGGGTACGGCCACAGATACGCAGTATTTT. Amino acids: CASSGRQGTATDTQYF.

V is TRBV7-3 and J is TRBJ2-6; perhaps TRBD1 as D (6 bases). Germline assignment: CDR1 SGHTA and CDR2 FQGTGA. Between the trimmed V and J ends, which lost 5 bases and 2 bases, there was a span of 10 bases. This CDR3 has 15 amino acids. CDR3 in amino acids: CASSRAGAGANVLTF. The CDR3 nucleotides read TGTGCCAGCAGCAGGGCAGGGGCTGGGGCCAACGTCCTGACTTTC. The full variable domain, its missing parts supplied by reference TRBV7-3 and TRBJ2-6, is GAGVSQTPSNKVTEKGKYVELRCDPISGHTALYWYRQSLGQGPEFLIYFQGTGAADDSGLPNDRFFAVRPEGSVSTLKIQRTERGDSAVYLCASSRAGAGANVLTFGAGSRLTVL.

The rearrangement uses TRBV7-9 and TRBJ2-5; tentative D call: TRBD2 (6 bases). The germline V gene has CDR1 SEHNR and CDR2 FQNEAQ (reference sequence). V was pared by 6 bases and J by 1 base, with 6 bases between. This CDR3 has 12 amino acids. The DNA for the CDR3 is TGTGCCAGCAGGGGAGGCCAAGAGACCCAGTACTTC. Protein sequence: CASRGGQETQYF.

J is TRBJ2-1 and V is TRBV6-5; D gene ambiguous. Per the germline V gene, CDR1 is MNHEY and CDR2 is SVGAGI. Trimming removed 6 bases from V and 1 base from J, with 13 bases in between. The CDR3 is 15 amino acids. The chain's CDR3 is CASSPEVWSYNEQFF. CDR3 nucleotide sequence: TGTGCCAGCAGCCCGGAAGTTTGGTCCTACAATGAGCAGTTCTTC.

The J gene is TRBJ2-5, the V gene TRBV7-2, with no clear D. Germline V lookup: CDR1 SGHTA, CDR2 FQGNSA. This CDR3 has 14 amino acids. With 0 bases removed from V and 6 bases from J, the gap between germline ends came to 11 bases. CDR3 protein: CASSLASLSQTQYF. CDR3 in DNA: TGTGCCAGCAGCTTAGCGAGCCTGAGTCAGACCCAGTACTTC. Full variable domain (outside the CDR3, taken from reference TRBV7-2 and TRBJ2-5): GAGVSQSPSNKVTEKGKDVELRCDPISGHTALYWYRQSLGQGLEFLIYFQGNSAPDKSGLPSDRFSAERTGGSVSTLTIQRTQQEDSAVYLCASSLASLSQTQYFGPGTRLLVL.

The rearrangement joins TRBV5-1 to TRBJ2-3; the D is unclear. Germline assignment: CDR1 SGHRS and CDR2 YFSETQ. The CDR3 contains 14 residues. The V gene lost 2 bases and the J gene lost 3 bases, with 10 bases spanning the gap. The CDR3 DNA sequence: TGCGCCAGCAGCTTTAACTCAGAGACAGATACGCAGTATTTT. Residues: CASSFNSETDTQYF.

The chain carries TRBV5-4 and TRBJ2-5, with 11 positions matching TRBD1. CDR3 size: 15 residues. Trimming took 3 bases from V and 4 from J; bases not matched to a gene: 5. Germline values: CDR1 SGHNT, CDR2 YYREEE (reference sequence). The CDR3 loop reads CASSWGQGDRETQYF. CDR3 nucleotides: TGTGCCAGCAGCTGGGGACAGGGGGACAGAGAGACCCAGTACTTC.

For the CDR3, the DNA is TGTGCCAGCTCACCCATAGCGGGAGACTACGAGCAGTACTTC. It encodes CASSPIAGDYEQYF. The chain is built from TRBV18 and TRBJ2-5, with 9 bases aligning to TRBD2. Judging by the DNA end, TRBJ2-7 fits better; the J call may be wrong. Germline CDR1 KGHSH, CDR2 LQKENI. CDR3 size: 14 residues.

V gene TRBV5-4 combines with J gene TRBJ2-7; D tentatively fits TRBD1 or TRBD2 (5 bases each). Germline loops: CDR1 SGHNT, CDR2 YYREEE (reference sequence). CDR3 length: 15 residues. V shed 0 bases and J shed 2 bases, with 12 bases lying between them. The CDR3 DNA sequence: TGTGCCAGCAGCTTGGGAGGGGAGCGTACCTACGAGCAGTACTTC. Translated, it gives CASSLGGERTYEQYF.

The rearrangement links TRBV7-3 to TRBJ2-1, with 7 bases that match TRBD2. The germline CDR1 and CDR2 sequences are SGHTA and FQGTGA. J gave up 4 bases and V 3 bases, and 6 bases lay outside the gene matches. The CDR3 has 15 residues. In DNA form, the CDR3 reads TGTGCCAGCAGCTTCGGACTAGGGGATTACAATGAGCAGTTCTTC. Residues: CASSFGLGDYNEQFF.

CDR3 protein: CASSSSLGGTEAFF. As DNA, the CDR3 is TGTGCCAGCAGCTCCTCCCTGGGAGGTACTGAAGCTTTCTTT. V is TRBV7-3 and J is TRBJ1-1; no clear D. The V end lost 4 bases, the J end lost 5 bases, and 14 bases lay between the germline ends. In germline, CDR1 is SGHTA, CDR2 FQGTGA. The CDR3 is 14 amino acids.

This clone has more than one count but fewer than ten. The chain uses TRBV7-9 and TRBJ1-2; 8 bases align to TRBD1. The CDR3 contains 13 residues. CDR1 is SEHNR, CDR2 FQNEAQ, per germline (reference sequence). The ends lost 5 bases at V and 8 bases at J; junction bases unmatched: 7. CDR3 nucleotide sequence: TGTGCCAGCAGCGCTCGACAGGGGACGGGCTACACCTTC. Translated: CASSARQGTGYTF.

Worth noting for this clone: At one of its ends the junction is not consistent with the germline gene, which may arise from a read error. The V and J genes are TRBV7-7 and TRBJ2-3; D is undetermined. Germline lookup yields CDR1 SSHAT and CDR2 FNYEAQ (reference sequence). The CDR3 loop spans 14 amino acids. The CDR3: CASSLQPGEDTQYF. The CDR3 DNA follows: TGTGCTAGCAGCTTACAGCCTGGGGAAGATACGCAGTATTTT.

The chain combines TRBV5-1 with TRBJ1-1, with D tentatively TRBD1 (5 bases). CDR1 and CDR2 (germline): SGHRS, YFSETQ. CDR3 length: 16 residues. Trimming removed 0 bases from V and 0 bases from J, with 12 bases in between. CDR3 region: CASSLASSGMNTEAFF. CDR3 nucleotide sequence: TGCGCCAGCAGCTTGGCCTCCTCAGGGATGAACACTGAAGCTTTCTTT.

This clone was counted once. This chain connects TRBV11-2 to TRBJ2-1; TRBD2 matches 11 bases. After removal of 5 bases from V and 7 bases from J, the junction contained 7 bases not matched to a gene. The CDR3 contains 15 residues. From germline, CDR1 is SGHAT and CDR2 FQNNGV. CDR3 nucleotides: TGTGCCAGCAGCGGCCCGGGACTAGCGGTGAATGAGCAGTTCTTC. Translated, it gives CASSGPGLAVNEQFF.

V gene TRBV29-1 combines with J gene TRBJ2-1, with D unclear. Germline CDR1 SQVTM, CDR2 ANQGSEA. The V end lost 4 bases, the J end lost 5 bases, and 6 bases lay between the germline ends. The CDR3 is 11 residues long. This chain's CDR3 is CSVVPHNEQFF. CDR3 nucleotide sequence: TGCAGCGTTGTGCCCCACAATGAGCAGTTCTTC.

The gene calls are TRBV5-1 and TRBJ2-1; tentatively, D is TRBD1 (6 bases). The V and J ends lost 4 bases and 10 bases respectively, with 15 bases between them. Germline V lookup: CDR1 SGHRS, CDR2 YFSETQ. This CDR3 contains 13 residues. CDR3 coding DNA: TGCGCCAGCAGCAACTGGGGGCGCCCCGAGCAGTTCTTC. Protein product: CASSNWGRPEQFF.

The V and J genes are TRBV2 and TRBJ2-2, with TRBD1 matching over 12 bases. V lost 6 bases, J lost 5 bases, and 4 bases stayed unmatched. The CDR3 totals 15 residues. Germline V gene sequence: CDR1 SNHLY, CDR2 FYNNEI. CDR3 region: CASRWGQGATGELFF. In nucleotides, the CDR3 is TGTGCCAGCAGGTGGGGACAGGGGGCGACCGGGGAGCTGTTTTTT.